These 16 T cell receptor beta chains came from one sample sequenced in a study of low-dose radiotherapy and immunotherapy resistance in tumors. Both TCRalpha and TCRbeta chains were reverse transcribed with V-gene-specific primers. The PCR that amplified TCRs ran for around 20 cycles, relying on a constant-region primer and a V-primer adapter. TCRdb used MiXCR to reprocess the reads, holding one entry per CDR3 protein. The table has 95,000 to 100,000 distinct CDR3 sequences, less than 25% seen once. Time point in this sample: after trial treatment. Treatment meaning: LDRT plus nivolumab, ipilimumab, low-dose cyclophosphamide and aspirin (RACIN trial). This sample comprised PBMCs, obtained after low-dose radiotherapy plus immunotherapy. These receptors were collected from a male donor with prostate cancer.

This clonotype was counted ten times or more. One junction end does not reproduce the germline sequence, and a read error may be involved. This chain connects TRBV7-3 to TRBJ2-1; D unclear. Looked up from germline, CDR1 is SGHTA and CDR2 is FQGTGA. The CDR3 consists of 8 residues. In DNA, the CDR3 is TGTGCCAGCAGCTCGAAGGGCTTC. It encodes CASSSKGF.

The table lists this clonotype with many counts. This chain's CDR3 is CASSPLGQGSYEQYF. DNA for the CDR3: TGTGCCAGCAGTCCCCTTGGGCAGGGATCCTACGAGCAGTACTTC. The chain links TRBV2 to TRBJ2-7; the D gene is possibly TRBD1 (5 bases). Trimming took 5 bases from V and 1 from J, leaving 15 bases between them. The CDR3 length is 15 residues. The germline V gene has CDR1 SNHLY and CDR2 FYNNEI.

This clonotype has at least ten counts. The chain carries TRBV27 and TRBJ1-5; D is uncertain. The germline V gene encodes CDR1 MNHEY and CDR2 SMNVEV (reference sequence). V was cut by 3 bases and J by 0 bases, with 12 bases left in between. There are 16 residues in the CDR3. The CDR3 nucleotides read TGTGCCAGCAGTTTTTTGGCACCCGATAGCAATCAGCCCCAGCATTTT. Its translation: CASSFLAPDSNQPQHF.

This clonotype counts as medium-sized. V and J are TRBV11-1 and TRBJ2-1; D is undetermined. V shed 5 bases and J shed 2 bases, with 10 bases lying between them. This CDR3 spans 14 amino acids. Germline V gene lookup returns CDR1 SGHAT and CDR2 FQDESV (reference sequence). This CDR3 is CASSPRATYNEQFF. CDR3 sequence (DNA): TGTGCCAGCAGCCCCCGAGCGACCTACAATGAGCAGTTCTTC.

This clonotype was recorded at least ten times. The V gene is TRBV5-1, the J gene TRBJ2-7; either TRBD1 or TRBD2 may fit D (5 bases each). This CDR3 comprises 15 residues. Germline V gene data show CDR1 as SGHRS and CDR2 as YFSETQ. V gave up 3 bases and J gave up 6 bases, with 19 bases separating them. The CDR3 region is CASSWTPGPIGEQYF. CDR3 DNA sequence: TGCGCCAGCAGCTGGACCCCGGGGCCGATCGGCGAGCAGTACTTC.

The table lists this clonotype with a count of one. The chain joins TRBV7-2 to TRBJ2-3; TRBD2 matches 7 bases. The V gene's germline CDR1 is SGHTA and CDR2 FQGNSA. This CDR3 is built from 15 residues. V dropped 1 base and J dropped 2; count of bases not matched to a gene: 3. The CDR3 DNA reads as TGTGCCAGCAGCTTAGGGCGGGGGTCCACAGATACGCAGTATTTT. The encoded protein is CASSLGRGSTDTQYF.

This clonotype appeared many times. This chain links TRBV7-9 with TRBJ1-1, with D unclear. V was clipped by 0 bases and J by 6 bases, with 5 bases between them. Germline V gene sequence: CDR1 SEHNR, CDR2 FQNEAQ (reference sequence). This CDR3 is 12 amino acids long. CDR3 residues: CASSLAVPEAFF. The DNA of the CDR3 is TGTGCCAGCAGCTTAGCCGTCCCTGAAGCTTTCTTT.

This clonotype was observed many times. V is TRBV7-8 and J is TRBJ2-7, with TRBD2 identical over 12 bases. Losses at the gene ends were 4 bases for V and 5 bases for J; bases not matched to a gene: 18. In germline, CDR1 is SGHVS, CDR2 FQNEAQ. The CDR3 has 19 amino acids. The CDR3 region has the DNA TGTGCCAGCAGCTCAGCCCTGGCCGTGGCTAGCGGGGGGGGGGACGAGCAGTACTTC. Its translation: CASSSALAVASGGGDEQYF.

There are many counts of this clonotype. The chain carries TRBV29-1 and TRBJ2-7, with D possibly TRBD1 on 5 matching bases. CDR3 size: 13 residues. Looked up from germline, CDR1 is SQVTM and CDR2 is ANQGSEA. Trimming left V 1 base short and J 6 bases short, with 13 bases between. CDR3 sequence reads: CSVEGQWGSEQYF. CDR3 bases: TGCAGCGTTGAAGGGCAGTGGGGCTCCGAGCAGTACTTC.

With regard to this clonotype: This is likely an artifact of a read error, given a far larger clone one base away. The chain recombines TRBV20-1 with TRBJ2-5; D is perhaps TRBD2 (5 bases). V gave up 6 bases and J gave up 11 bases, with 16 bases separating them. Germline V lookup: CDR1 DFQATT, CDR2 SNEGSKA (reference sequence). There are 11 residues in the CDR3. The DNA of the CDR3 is TGCAGTGCACGGACCGGGAATGAGCAGTACTTC. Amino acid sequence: CSARTGNEQYF.

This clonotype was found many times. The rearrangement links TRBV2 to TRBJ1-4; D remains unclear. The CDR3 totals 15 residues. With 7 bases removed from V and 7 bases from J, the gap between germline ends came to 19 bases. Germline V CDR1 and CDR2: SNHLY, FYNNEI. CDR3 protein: CASNRISGLGEKLFF. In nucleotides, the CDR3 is TGTGCCAGCAATCGAATATCGGGGTTGGGTGAAAAACTGTTTTTT.

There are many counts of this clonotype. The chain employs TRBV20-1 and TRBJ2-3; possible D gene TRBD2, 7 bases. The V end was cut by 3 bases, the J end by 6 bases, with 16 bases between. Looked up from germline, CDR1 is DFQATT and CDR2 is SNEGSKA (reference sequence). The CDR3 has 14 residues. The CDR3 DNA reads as TGCAGTGCTAGGGGCGGGGGCTACGGGGATACGCAGTATTTT. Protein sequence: CSARGGGYGDTQYF.

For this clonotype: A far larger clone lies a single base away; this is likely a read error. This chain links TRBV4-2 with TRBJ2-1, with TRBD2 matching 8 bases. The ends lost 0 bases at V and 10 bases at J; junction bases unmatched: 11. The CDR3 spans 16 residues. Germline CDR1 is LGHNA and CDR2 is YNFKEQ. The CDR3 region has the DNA TGTGCCAGCAGCCAAGATCGTAGCGGGGTTGTGTACGAGCAGTTCTTC. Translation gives CASSQDRSGVVYEQFF.

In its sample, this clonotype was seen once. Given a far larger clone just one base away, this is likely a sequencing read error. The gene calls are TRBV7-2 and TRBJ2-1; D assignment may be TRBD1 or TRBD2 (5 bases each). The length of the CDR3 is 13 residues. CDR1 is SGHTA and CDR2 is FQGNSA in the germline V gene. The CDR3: CALGTANYNEHFF. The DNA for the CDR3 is TGTGCCCTCGGGACCGCGAACTACAATGAGCACTTCTTC.

This CDR3 is CASSLNPRVYGYTF. The CDR3 DNA reads TGTGCCAGCAGCCTGAATCCAAGAGTCTATGGCTACACCTTC. The genes are TRBV5-8 and TRBJ1-2; no firm D call. Germline V gene lookup returns CDR1 SGHTS and CDR2 YDEGEE. Between the trimmed V and J ends, which lost 4 bases and 4 bases, there was a span of 14 bases. The CDR3 has 14 amino acids.

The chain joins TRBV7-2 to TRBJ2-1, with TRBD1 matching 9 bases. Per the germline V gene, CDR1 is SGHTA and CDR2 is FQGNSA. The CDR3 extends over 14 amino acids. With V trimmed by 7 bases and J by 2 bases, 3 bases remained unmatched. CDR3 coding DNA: TGTGCCAGCAATAGACAGGGGGCCTACAATGAGCAGTTCTTC. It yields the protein CASNRQGAYNEQFF. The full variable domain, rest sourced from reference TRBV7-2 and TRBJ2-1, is GAGVSQSPSNKVTEKGKDVELRCDPISGHTALYWYRQSLGQGLEFLIYFQGNSAPDKSGLPSDRFSAERTGGSVSTLTIQRTQQEDSAVYLCASNRQGAYNEQFFGPGTRLTVL.